The 5 T cell receptor beta chains below all came from one sample that was sequenced in a study of T cell repertoires in cytomegalovirus infection (dated by TCRdb to 2018 to 2020). Sequenced using an Illumina HiSeq 1500. TCRdb handled the public reads itself, with Q25 trimming in fastp and clone calling in MiXCR, and kept productive beta chains. Each entry merges the rows of one CDR3 protein and shows their most common DNA and genes. The sample table contains some 400,000 distinct CDR3 sequences; only one count was recorded for roughly 18% of them. Together, the top ten hold under 9% of the sample. The specimen sequenced was PBMCs. Every receptor here comes from a human donor in good health (CMV status not recorded). Some clones in this sample may be carry-over from other donors' samples.

This clonotype was counted many times. The chain carries TRBV2 and TRBJ2-1, with 10 positions matching TRBD2. Germline CDR1 is SNHLY and CDR2 is FYNNEI. After removal of 8 bases from V and 4 bases from J, the junction contained 8 bases not matched to a gene. The CDR3 totals 15 residues. DNA for the CDR3: TGTGCCAGCGGATACCCAGCGGGGGGGTACAATGAGCAGTTCTTC. The encoded protein is CASGYPAGGYNEQFF. The full variable domain, in which reference TRBV2 and TRBJ2-1 provide the parts outside the CDR3, is EPEVTQTPSHQVTQMGQEVILRCVPISNHLYFYWYRQILGQKVEFLVSFYNNEISEKSEIFDDQFSVERPDGSNFTLKIRSTKLEDSAMYFCASGYPAGGYNEQFFGPGTRLTVL.

The chain combines TRBV27 with TRBJ1-1; D gene unclear. Trimming pared 5 bases from V and 1 base from J, leaving 14 bases between. The CDR3 extends over 15 amino acids. The V gene's germline CDR1 is MNHEY and CDR2 SMNVEV (reference sequence). The CDR3: CASSPLSSQNTEAFF. CDR3 DNA: TGTGCCAGCAGTCCCCTCTCCTCCCAGAACACTGAAGCTTTCTTT.

The J gene is TRBJ2-5, the V gene TRBV6-1; TRBD2 agrees at 11 bases. This CDR3 is built from 14 residues. J lost 3 bases, V lost 7 bases, and 4 bases had no gene match. Per the germline V gene, CDR1 is MNHNS and CDR2 is SASEGT. The CDR3, as DNA: TGTGCCAGCATGAAGACTAGCGGGGAAGAGACCCAGTACTTC. Amino acids: CASMKTSGEETQYF.

This clonotype occurred many times. The V and J genes are TRBV12-3 or TRBV12-4 and TRBJ1-2; tentative D call: TRBD1 (6 bases). V gave up 1 base and J gave up 6 bases, with 12 bases separating them. The CDR3 contains 14 residues. CDR3 sequence reads: CASSLGNRDDGYTF. The CDR3 coding sequence is TGTGCCAGCAGTTTAGGTAACAGGGATGATGGCTACACCTTC.

V usage is TRBV12-3 or TRBV12-4 and J usage is TRBJ2-3; tentative D call: TRBD2 (5 bases). Trimming left V 5 bases short and J 2 bases short, with 17 bases between. CDR3 length: 16 residues. The CDR3 loop is CASSQTAEDSTDTQYF. The CDR3 DNA follows: TGTGCCAGCAGTCAGACCGCGGAGGACTCCACAGATACGCAGTATTTT.